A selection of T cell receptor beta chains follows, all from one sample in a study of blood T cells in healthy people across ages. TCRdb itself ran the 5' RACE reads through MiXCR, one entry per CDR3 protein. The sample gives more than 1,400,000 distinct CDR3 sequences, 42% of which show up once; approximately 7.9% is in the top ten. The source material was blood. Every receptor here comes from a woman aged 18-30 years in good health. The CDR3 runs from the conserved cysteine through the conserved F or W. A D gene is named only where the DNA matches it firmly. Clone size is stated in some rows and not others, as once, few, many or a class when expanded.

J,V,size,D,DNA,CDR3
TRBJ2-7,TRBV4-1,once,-,TGCGCCAGCAGCCAAGTCCCCGGTACCAGCTCCTACAATGAGCAGTACTTC,CASSQVPGTSSYNEQYF
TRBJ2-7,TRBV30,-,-,TGTGCCTGGAGTGTACAGGGAATTAGCGAGCAGTACTTC,CAWSVQGISEQYF
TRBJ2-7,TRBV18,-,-,TGTGCCAGCTCAATCCAGGACACCTACGAGCAGTACTTC,CASSIQDTYEQYF
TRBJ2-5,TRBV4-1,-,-,TGCGCCAGCAGCCAAGTCCATCCGGGAGAAAAGACCCAGTACTTC,CASSQVHPGEKTQYF
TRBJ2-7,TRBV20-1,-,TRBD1,TGCAGTGCTAGGGGACAGGGGGCCCTGCAGTACTTC,CSARGQGALQYF
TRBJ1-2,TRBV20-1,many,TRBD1,TGCAGTGCTAGGGGGGGGACAGTCTATGGCTACACCTTC,CSARGGTVYGYTF
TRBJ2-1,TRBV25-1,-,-,TGTGCCAGCAGTGAAGGCCTGAGCTCCTACAATGAGCAGTTCTTC,CASSEGLSSYNEQFF
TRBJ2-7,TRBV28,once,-,TGTGCCGGCAGCCCCGACACCTCCTCCTACGAGCAGTACTTC,CAGSPDTSSYEQYF
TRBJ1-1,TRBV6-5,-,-,TGTGCCAGCAGTTACCTTTTGAGGGGCATCACTGAAGCTTTCTTT,CASSYLLRGITEAFF
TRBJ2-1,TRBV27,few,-,TGTGCCAGCAGTCTACCGGACCGCGCTGAGCAGTTCTTC,CASSLPDRAEQFF
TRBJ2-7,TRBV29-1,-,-,TGCAGCGTTGGTCAAGGGGACTACGAGCAGTACTTC,CSVGQGDYEQYF
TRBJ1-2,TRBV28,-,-,TGTGCCATTTTCCGACAGACCTTCTATGGCTACACCTTC,CAIFRQTFYGYTF
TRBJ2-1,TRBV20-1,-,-,TGCAGTGCTAGTTGGGTGGGGACCTCCTACAATGAGCAGTTCTTC,CSASWVGTSYNEQFF
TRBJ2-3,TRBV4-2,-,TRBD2,TGTGCCAGCAGGGTGAAAGCGGGGGCCACAGATACGCAGTATTTT,CASRVKAGATDTQYF
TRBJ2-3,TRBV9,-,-,TGTGCCAGCAGCGTAGGATCTAACCAAGCAGATACGCAGTATTTT,CASSVGSNQADTQYF
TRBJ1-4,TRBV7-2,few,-,TGTGCCAGCAGCCAAGGGCCCCCCGAGGAACTGTTTTTT,CASSQGPPEELFF
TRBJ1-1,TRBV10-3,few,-,TGTGCCATCAGTGAGTTCGTGGGGGGCACTGAAGCTTTCTTT,CAISEFVGGTEAFF
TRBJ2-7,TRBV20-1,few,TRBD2,TGCAGTGCTAGAGATGTCGGAATAGCGGGGGGTTACGAGCAGTACTTC,CSARDVGIAGGYEQYF
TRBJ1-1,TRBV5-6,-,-,TGTGCCAGCAGCCGAGAGGTTGAAGCTTTCTTT,CASSREVEAFF
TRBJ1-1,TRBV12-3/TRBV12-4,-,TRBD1,TGTGCCAGCAGTCCTCAGACAGGGCTTAACACTGAAGCTTTCTTT,CASSPQTGLNTEAFF
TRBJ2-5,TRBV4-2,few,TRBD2,TGTGCCAGCAGCCAAGGGGGTAGCGGGGAAGAGACCCAGTACTTC,CASSQGGSGEETQYF
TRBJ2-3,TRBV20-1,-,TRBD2,TGCAGTGCTCTGACGGGACTAATTGGGTCAGATACGCAGTATTTT,CSALTGLIGSDTQYF
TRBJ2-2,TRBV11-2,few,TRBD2,TGTGCCAGCAGCCCAAGGACTAGCGGTGGCTCCGGGGAGCTGTTTTTT,CASSPRTSGGSGELFF
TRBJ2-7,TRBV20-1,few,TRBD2,TGCAGTGCTGCGGGACTAGCCATATGGGAGCAGTACTTC,CSAAGLAIWEQYF
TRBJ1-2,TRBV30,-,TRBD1,TGTGCGGAGGACCAGGGGGGGAGCTACACCTTC,CAEDQGGSYTF
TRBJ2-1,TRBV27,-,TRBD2,TGTGCCAGCAGTTTTGCGTACCGGGAGGGGCAGTTCTTC,CASSFAYREGQFF
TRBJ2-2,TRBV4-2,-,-,TGTGCCAGCAGCCAAGATCAGGGGGGGGTGAACACCGGGGAGCTGTTTTTT,CASSQDQGGVNTGELFF
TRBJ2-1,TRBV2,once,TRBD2,TGTGCCAGCACTAATAGCGGGAGGGTGACGAATGAGCAGTTCTTC,CASTNSGRVTNEQFF
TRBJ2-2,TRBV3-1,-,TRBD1,TGTGCCAGCGGGACAGAAACCGGGGAGCTGTTTTTT,CASGTETGELFF
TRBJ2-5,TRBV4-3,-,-,TGCGCCAGCAGCCAAGATCTGCTAGCCACCGAGACCCAGTACTTC,CASSQDLLATETQYF
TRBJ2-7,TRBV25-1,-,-,TGTGCCAGCAGTCAGACTCCAGCCGAGCAGTACTTC,CASSQTPAEQYF
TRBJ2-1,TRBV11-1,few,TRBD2,TGTGCCAGCAGCACTATACTAGCGGGAGAGTGGGCTCGGCACAATGAGCAGTTCTTC,CASSTILAGEWARHNEQFF
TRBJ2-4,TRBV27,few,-,TGTGCCAGCAGTGAAGGATCCCTACTAGCCAAAAACATTCAGTACTTC,CASSEGSLLAKNIQYF
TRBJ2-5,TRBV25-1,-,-,TGTGCCAGCAGTGTCGGAGCGGTCAATGAGCAGTACTTC,CASSVGAVNEQYF
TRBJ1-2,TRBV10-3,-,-,TGTGCCATCAGTGGCGGAGAAGACTATGGCTACATCTTC,CAISGGEDYGYIF
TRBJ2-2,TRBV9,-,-,TGTGCCAGCAGCGTAGGTGGGGCCGACACCGGGGAGCTGTTTTTT,CASSVGGADTGELFF
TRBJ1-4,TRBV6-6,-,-,TGTGCCAGCAGTTACCCCCCAGAAAAACTGTTTTTT,CASSYPPEKLFF
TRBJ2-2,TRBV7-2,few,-,TGTGCCAGCAGCGGTGCCGGGCCGATCGGGGAGCTGTTTTTT,CASSGAGPIGELFF
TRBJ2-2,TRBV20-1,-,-,TGCAGTGTTAGGGACACAGGGAGGGCCGGGGAGCTGTTTTTT,CSVRDTGRAGELFF
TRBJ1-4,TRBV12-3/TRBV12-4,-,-,TGTGCCAGCAGTTCGGGAGGGTACCAAAAACTGTTTTTT,CASSSGGYQKLFF
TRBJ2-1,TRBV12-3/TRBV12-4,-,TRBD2,TGTGCCACCTCTGGGGGGCTAGCGGGGGGCGATGAGCAGTTCTTC,CATSGGLAGGDEQFF
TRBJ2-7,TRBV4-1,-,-,TGCGCCAGCAGCCAAGATCTAGCATCCTACGAGCAGTACTTC,CASSQDLASYEQYF
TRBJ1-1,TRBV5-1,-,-,TGCGCCAGCAGCTCCCAGGGTCATACACTGAACACTGAAGCTTTCTTT,CASSSQGHTLNTEAFF
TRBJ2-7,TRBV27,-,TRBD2,TGTGCCAGCAGGACTAGCCTTAGCTCCTACGAGCAGTACTTC,CASRTSLSSYEQYF
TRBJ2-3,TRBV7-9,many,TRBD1,TGTGCCAGCAGCTTGGGGGACAGCCCCCTCACAGATACGCAGTATTTT,CASSLGDSPLTDTQYF
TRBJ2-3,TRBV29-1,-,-,TGCAGCGTTGAAGATGCCCTCGTCACAGGTACGCAGTATTTT,CSVEDALVTGTQYF
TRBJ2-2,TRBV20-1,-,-,TGCAGTGCTAGAGGCCTGCCTTCGAACACCGGGGAGCTGTTTTTT,CSARGLPSNTGELFF
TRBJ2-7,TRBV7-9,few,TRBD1,TGTGCCAGCAGCCCATCCCCCGGGACAGGGATCTACGAGCAGTACTTC,CASSPSPGTGIYEQYF
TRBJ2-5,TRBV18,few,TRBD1,TGTGCCAGCTCACCGACGGGACAGGGAAGAGAGACCCAGTACTTC,CASSPTGQGRETQYF
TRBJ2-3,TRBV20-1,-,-,TGCAGTGCTTACGGGAGCACAGATACGCAGTATTTT,CSAYGSTDTQYF
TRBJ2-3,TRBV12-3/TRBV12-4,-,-,TGTGCCAGCAGACTAGCCCCTAGCACAGATACGCAGTATTTT,CASRLAPSTDTQYF
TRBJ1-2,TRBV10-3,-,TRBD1,TGTGCCACCGATGGGACAGGAGGGAAGGGCTACACCTTC,CATDGTGGKGYTF
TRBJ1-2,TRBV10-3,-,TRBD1,TGTGCCATCAGTGGGCAGGGGGCGAGCTATGGCTACACCTTC,CAISGQGASYGYTF
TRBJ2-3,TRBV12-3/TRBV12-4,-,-,TGTGCCAGCAGTGCCCAGGGGACCACAGATACGCAGTATTTT,CASSAQGTTDTQYF
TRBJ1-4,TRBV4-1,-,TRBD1,TGCGCCAGCAGCCAAGATAGGTCAGGGGGCGTCGGTGAAAAACTGTTTTTT,CASSQDRSGGVGEKLFF
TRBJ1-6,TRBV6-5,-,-,TGTGCCAGCAGTTACGGTCGAGGGGGGAATTCACTCCTCCACTTT,CASSYGRGGNSLLHF
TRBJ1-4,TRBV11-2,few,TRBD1,TGTGCCAGCAGCGACCCCGGGACAGGGGATGAAAAACTGTTTTTT,CASSDPGTGDEKLFF
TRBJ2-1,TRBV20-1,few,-,TGCAGTGCTAGAGATCTCCCTGCTAATGAGCAGTTCTTC,CSARDLPANEQFF
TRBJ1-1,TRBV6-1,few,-,TGCGCCAGCAATGTGGCAGGGTTTGCCACTGAAGCTTTCTTT,CASNVAGFATEAFF